This T cell receptor beta chain came from a study of T cell responses to AZD1222 COVID-19 vaccine. Overall study results and limits: Most donors were white British and more were female, and clonal diversity was possibly underestimated. After two AZD1222 doses, spike-specific TCR breadth and depth rose versus day 0.

This CDR3 contains 14 residues. Trimming pared 3 bases from V and 7 bases from J, leaving 13 bases between. Germline CDR1 reads LNHDA; CDR2 reads SQIVND (reference sequence). To note about this clone: Its antigen is not identified.

The data were produced by immunoSEQ multiplex PCR, yet TCRdb's version contains in-frame clones alone and is incomplete. Of just under 95,000 clones in the sample, 86% are singletons; the top ten hold roughly a tenth. V gene TRBV19 combines with J gene TRBJ2-4, with D unclear. Sample: peripheral blood, taken on day 0 of AZD1222 vaccination. The TCR comes from an adult in good health. The chain's CDR3 is CASSIIGDRNIQYF. In DNA, the CDR3 is TGTGCCAGTAGTATTATTGGGGATAGGAACATTCAGTACTTC. The full variable domain, its missing parts supplied by reference TRBV19 and TRBJ2-4, is DGGITQSPKYLFRKEGQNVTLSCEQNLNHDAMYWYRQDPGQGLRLIYYSQIVNDFQKGDIAEGYSVSREKKESFPLTVTSAQKNPTAFYLCASSIIGDRNIQYFGAGTRLSVL.